Listed below are T cell receptor beta chains from one sample, sequenced in a study of neurological immune-mediated disorders. TCRdb re-analysed the 5' RACE reads in MiXCR, keeping a single row per CDR3 protein. The table lists 45,000 to 65,000 distinct CDR3 sequences, 4% to 5.5% of them singletons. The sequenced sample consisted of PBMCs. These receptors were collected from a man aged 50 to 60 with multiple sclerosis. Both conserved end residues are part of each CDR3. A D gene is named only where the DNA matches it firmly. The size entry is marked missing in some rows and otherwise reads once, few, many or a size class.

V	J	size	length	D	DNA	CDR3
TRBV7-9	TRBJ1-5	many	14	-	TGTGCCAGCAGCTATCAGGATAGCAATCAGCCCCAGCATTTT	CASSYQDSNQPQHF
TRBV5-1	TRBJ1-1	few	14	TRBD1	TGCGCCAGCAGCCAAACAGGGGTCGGTTTAGAAGCTTTCTTT	CASSQTGVGLEAFF
TRBV27	TRBJ1-4	many	13	-	TGTGCCAGCAGGGGACTGGTTAATGAAAAACTGTTTTTT	CASRGLVNEKLFF
TRBV29-1	TRBJ2-6	-	12	-	TGCAGCGTTGAGGCTGGGGCCAAAGTCCTGACTTTC	CSVEAGAKVLTF
TRBV5-1	TRBJ2-1	many	18	TRBD2	TGCGCCAGCAGCTTGATGGCTAGCGGGGGTACCTCCTACAATGAGCAGTTCTTC	CASSLMASGGTSYNEQFF
TRBV28	TRBJ2-7	many	13	TRBD1	TGTGCCAGCAGTCGACCGTCAGGGGGCGAGCAGTACTTC	CASSRPSGGEQYF
TRBV20-1	TRBJ2-7	many	12	-	TGCAGTGCTAGCCGGGCCACCTACGAGCAGTACTTC	CSASRATYEQYF
TRBV14	TRBJ1-6	many	13	-	TGTGCCAGCAGCCCACACAGGAATTCACCCCTCCACTTT	CASSPHRNSPLHF
TRBV6-5	TRBJ1-2	many	16	-	TGTGCCAGCAGTTACTCTGCCAGGGGTCGGTTTCGTGGCTACACCTTC	CASSYSARGRFRGYTF
TRBV12-3/TRBV12-4	TRBJ2-7	many	15	-	TGTGCCAGCAGTTTAGAAGGGGTAAACTCCTACGAGCAGTACTTC	CASSLEGVNSYEQYF
TRBV5-1	TRBJ2-7	many	20	TRBD2	TGCGCCAGCAGCTTGCCCCACCGTTTAACTAGCGGGAGGACTACCTACGAGCAGTACTTC	CASSLPHRLTSGRTTYEQYF
TRBV7-2	TRBJ2-7	many	14	TRBD2	TGTGCCAGCAGTCTGACTAGCGGAGCCTACGAGCAGTACTTC	CASSLTSGAYEQYF
TRBV28	TRBJ1-4	many	15	-	TGTGCCAGCAGTTTAGTGGGCTCCAGGGGTGAAAAACTGTTTTTT	CASSLVGSRGEKLFF
TRBV15	TRBJ2-3	many	15	-	TGTGCCACCAGCAGGGGCGTTGGAGTTTCGGGGACGCAGTATTTT	CATSRGVGVSGTQYF
TRBV20-1	TRBJ2-5	many	15	TRBD2	TGCAGTGCTCCGACTAGCGGGAGGGCCGGTGAGACCCAGTACTTC	CSAPTSGRAGETQYF
TRBV12-3/TRBV12-4	TRBJ2-7	many	16	TRBD2	TGTGCCAGCAGTTTAGGATTGGCGGGAGGCCCCTACGAGCAGTACTTC	CASSLGLAGGPYEQYF
TRBV20-1	TRBJ2-5	many	11	-	TGCAGTGCAGAGCTGCATGAGACCCAGTACTTC	CSAELHETQYF
TRBV9	TRBJ2-1	many	16	TRBD1	TGTGCCAGCAGCCAGGACAGGGAAACTACCTACAATGAGCAGTTCTTC	CASSQDRETTYNEQFF
TRBV18	TRBJ2-5	many	15	-	TGTGCCAGCTCACCCTTGGACGCCAGCCAAGAGACCCAGTACTTC	CASSPLDASQETQYF
TRBV29-1	TRBJ2-5	-	13	TRBD1	TGCAGAGCGGACAGGACCGGAGGAAAGACCCAGTACTTC	CRADRTGGKTQYF
TRBV29-1	TRBJ2-2	few	12	-	TGCAGCGTAGACGAGAACACCGGGGAGCTGTTTTTT	CSVDENTGELFF
TRBV20-1	TRBJ2-1	many	12	-	TGCAGTGCTAGACTAGGACAGACTGAGCAGTTCTTC	CSARLGQTEQFF
TRBV3-1	TRBJ2-1	many	15	TRBD2	TGTGCCAGCAGCCGAGGGAGCGGGGGAGGCGATGAGCAGTTCTTC	CASSRGSGGGDEQFF
TRBV10-3	TRBJ1-1	many	14	TRBD1	TGTGCCATCAGCCTGACAGGGTTCGGCACTGAAGCTTTCTTT	CAISLTGFGTEAFF
TRBV20-1	TRBJ2-1	many	19	TRBD2	TGCAGTGCTAGCCCCTTCGGGAGCGGATGGACGGGGGGTTACAATGAGCAGTTCTTC	CSASPFGSGWTGGYNEQFF
TRBV5-1	TRBJ2-3	-	11	TRBD1	TGCGCCAGCAGCCCGGACAGGCAAAAGTATTTT	CASSPDRQKYF
TRBV7-3	TRBJ2-5	many	13	TRBD2	TGTGCCAGCAGCTTAACTAGCGGGGAGACCCAGTACTTC	CASSLTSGETQYF
TRBV14	TRBJ2-7	few	14	TRBD1	TGTGCCAGCAGCCAAGGGGGCCGGGACAGTCTGCAGTACTTC	CASSQGGRDSLQYF
TRBV6-5	TRBJ1-5	few	15	-	TGTGCCAGCAGTTTGGGGCGACAGGCTAATCAGCCCCAGCATTTT	CASSLGRQANQPQHF
TRBV24-1	TRBJ2-3	-	16	-	TGTGCCACAGCCGGCTCAGGACGGTCTAGCACAGATACGCAGTATTTT	CATAGSGRSSTDTQYF
TRBV9	TRBJ2-1	many	14	-	TGTGCCAGCAGCGTTGGCGGGCGTTACAATGAGCAGTTCTTC	CASSVGGRYNEQFF
TRBV29-1	TRBJ2-1	many	15	-	TGCAGCGTTGAAGATGAGCTCAGCTCCTACAATGAGCAGTTCTTC	CSVEDELSSYNEQFF
TRBV11-1	TRBJ2-3	many	15	-	TGTGCCAGCAGCTTAGTAGTGCGGAGCACAGATACGCAGTATTTT	CASSLVVRSTDTQYF
TRBV10-3	TRBJ2-2	many	15	-	TGTGCCATCAGTGAGTCCCCCACAGGGACCGGGGAGCTGTTTTTT	CAISESPTGTGELFF
TRBV4-1	TRBJ2-7	-	15	-	TGCGCCAGCAGCCAAGGGGGGGCCCTCCAATACGAGCAGTACTTC	CASSQGGALQYEQYF
TRBV12-3/TRBV12-4	TRBJ1-5	many	13	-	TGTGCCAGCAGTTTATCGGTTTATCAGCCCCAGCATTTT	CASSLSVYQPQHF
TRBV20-1	TRBJ1-2	-	11	-	TGCAGTGCCCCGGGGGGTTATGGCTACACCTTC	CSAPGGYGYTF
TRBV28	TRBJ1-5	many	16	-	TGTGCCAGCAGTCCCGACAGCCGATATAGCAATCAGCCCCAGCATTTT	CASSPDSRYSNQPQHF
TRBV5-1	TRBJ2-4	many	14	-	TGCGCCAGCAGCCCTCTGGACAACAAAAACATTCAGTACTTC	CASSPLDNKNIQYF
TRBV29-1	TRBJ2-3	many	15	TRBD2	TGCAGCGTCCCCGGGACTAGCGGGATTACAGATACGCAGTATTTT	CSVPGTSGITDTQYF